This T cell receptor beta chain was found in a study of blood T cell repertoires in COVID-19. TCRdb keeps only in-frame clones here, not all; method: immunoSEQ multiplex PCR. This sample carries some 240,000 clones, 85% to 90% of them seen once, and the ten largest clones take about 4.5%. This CDR3 is 14 amino acids long. Trimming pared 2 bases from V and 5 bases from J, leaving 10 bases between. Germline V lookup: CDR1 SGHTA, CDR2 FQGTGA. This clonotype originated in a woman aged 40 to 55 who had recovered from COVID-19. The sample consisted of peripheral blood. V and J are TRBV7-3 and TRBJ2-1; a weak D match, TRBD2 (7 bases). The CDR3 loop is CASSLGGAHNEQFF. CDR3 bases: TGTGCCAGCAGCTTAGGGGGGGCCCACAATGAGCAGTTCTTC.